This TCR beta chain was captured by sequencing in a study of T-cell reconstitution after alpha-beta-depleted transplantation in children. TCRbeta library construction was performed incorporating unique molecular identifiers. TCRdb reanalysed the PCR reads using MiXCR and keeps one entry per CDR3 protein. The table lists some 400,000 distinct CDR3 sequences, about a fifth of them singletons. This CDR3 has 16 residues. The germline V and J ends were trimmed by 0 bases and 0 bases, with 10 bases remaining between them. Germline loops: CDR1 SGHRS, CDR2 YFSETQ. The source material was PBMCs from the stem cell graft donor, sampled from the stem cell graft. The chain uses TRBV5-1 and TRBJ1-3, with no clear D. The sequence was obtained from a human donor who donated a stem cell graft to a child with acute myeloid leukemia. CDR3 protein: CASSLEVVRSGNTIYF. The CDR3 nucleotides are TGCGCCAGCAGCTTGGAAGTTGTCCGCTCTGGAAACACCATATATTTT.